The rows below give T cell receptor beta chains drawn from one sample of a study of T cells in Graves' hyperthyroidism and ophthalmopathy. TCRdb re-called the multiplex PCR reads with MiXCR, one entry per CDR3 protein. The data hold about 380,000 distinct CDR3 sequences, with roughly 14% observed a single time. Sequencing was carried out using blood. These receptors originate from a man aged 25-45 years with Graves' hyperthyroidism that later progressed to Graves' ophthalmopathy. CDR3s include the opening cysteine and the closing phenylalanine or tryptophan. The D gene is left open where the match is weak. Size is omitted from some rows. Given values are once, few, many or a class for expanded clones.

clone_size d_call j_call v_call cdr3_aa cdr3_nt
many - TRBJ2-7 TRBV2 CASKASTYEQYF TGTGCCAGCAAGGCCAGTACCTACGAGCAGTACTTC
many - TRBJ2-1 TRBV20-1 CSAKDRDAYNEQFF TGCAGTGCCAAGGATAGGGACGCCTACAATGAGCAGTTCTTC
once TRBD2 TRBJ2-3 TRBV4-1 CASSQDPRLAGASGGTQYF TGCGCCAGCAGCCAAGATCCGAGACTAGCGGGGGCCTCCGGGGGTACGCAGTATTTT
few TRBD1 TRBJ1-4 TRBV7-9 CASSSLDDRGSRKLFF TGTGCCAGCAGCTCCCTAGATGACAGGGGGAGTAGGAAACTGTTTTTT
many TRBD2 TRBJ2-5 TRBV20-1 CSASSSGGRSGTQYF TGCAGTGCTAGTTCCAGCGGGGGCCGTTCGGGGACCCAGTACTTC
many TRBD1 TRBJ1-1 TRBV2 CASKSDRGYDTEAFF TGTGCCAGCAAATCGGACAGGGGGTATGACACTGAAGCTTTCTTT
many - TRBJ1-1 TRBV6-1 CASSARGDTEAFF TGTGCCAGCAGTGCTCGGGGGGACACTGAAGCTTTCTTT
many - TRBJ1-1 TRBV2 CASTGGDSNTEAFF TGTGCCAGCACCGGAGGTGATTCGAACACTGAAGCTTTCTTT
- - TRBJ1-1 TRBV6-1 CASSGWTVNTEAFF TGTGCCAGCAGTGGATGGACGGTGAACACTGAAGCTTTCTTT
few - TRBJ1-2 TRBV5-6 CASSMDSRGYTF TGTGCCAGCAGTATGGACAGCCGGGGCTACACCTTC
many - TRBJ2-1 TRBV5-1 CASSLARGVESSYNEQFF TGCGCCAGCAGCTTGGCTCGTGGGGTGGAGAGTTCCTACAATGAGCAGTTCTTC
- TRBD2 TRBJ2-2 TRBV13 CASKPAGGDTGELFF TGTGCCAGCAAACCCGCGGGGGGCGACACCGGGGAGCTGTTTTTT
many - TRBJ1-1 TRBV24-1 CASQQNTEAFF TGTGCCAGCCAGCAGAACACTGAAGCTTTCTTT
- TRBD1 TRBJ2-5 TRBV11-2 CASSSIRDRGLWKTQYF TGTGCCAGCAGTTCCATTCGGGACAGGGGTTTGTGGAAGACCCAGTACTTC
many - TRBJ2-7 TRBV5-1 CASSGMGRNFAHEQYF TGCGCCAGCAGCGGGATGGGACGCAACTTCGCCCACGAGCAGTACTTC
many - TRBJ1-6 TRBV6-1 CASSYQGQVNSPLHF TGTGCCAGCAGTTATCAGGGACAAGTAAATTCACCCCTCCACTTT
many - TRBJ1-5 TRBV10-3 CAISDSPSGNQPQHF TGTGCCATCAGTGACTCCCCCTCTGGGAATCAGCCCCAGCATTTT
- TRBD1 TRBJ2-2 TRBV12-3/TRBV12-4 CASSPWRQGYTGELFF TGTGCCAGCAGTCCCTGGAGACAGGGCTACACCGGGGAGCTGTTTTTT
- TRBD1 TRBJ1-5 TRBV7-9 CASSDGTGETQPQHF TGTGCCAGCAGCGACGGGACAGGGGAGACTCAGCCCCAGCATTTT
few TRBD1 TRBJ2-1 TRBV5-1 CASSWTGKGNEQFF TGCGCCAGCAGTTGGACAGGGAAAGGCAATGAGCAGTTCTTC
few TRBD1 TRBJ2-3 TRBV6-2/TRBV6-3 CASSYDRGPRDTQYF TGTGCCAGCAGTTACGACAGGGGGCCGAGAGATACGCAGTATTTT
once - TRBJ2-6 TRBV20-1 CSATDLSGANVLTF TGCAGTGCTACCGATCTCTCTGGGGCCAACGTCCTGACTTTC
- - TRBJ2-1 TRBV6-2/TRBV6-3 CASEWVGRNEQFF TGTGCCAGCGAGTGGGTAGGGAGGAATGAGCAGTTCTTC
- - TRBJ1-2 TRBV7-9 CASSFLPTGNNYGYTF TGTGCCAGCAGCTTCCTACCAACAGGGAATAACTATGGCTACACCTTC
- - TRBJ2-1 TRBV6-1 CASSTGALGDNEQFF TGTGCCAGCAGCACGGGGGCTTTGGGGGACAATGAGCAGTTCTTC